These 28 T cell receptor beta chains came from one sample sequenced in a study of cytomegalovirus exposure and HLA in healthy donors. The PCR contained 60 Vbeta and 13 Jbeta primers. Profiling relied on immunoSEQ multiplex PCR, and the TCRdb table lists in-frame clones only, not all of them. The sample has tens of thousands of clones, more than 70% seen once; the top ten hold roughly 2%. The sample comprised PBMCs. The origin of the receptors is a man aged 35 to 55 in good health and CMV-seronegative.

A single count supports this clone. The V gene is TRBV11-3, the J gene TRBJ2-1, with a weak D call TRBD2 (5 bases). Trimming took 1 base from V and 6 from J, leaving 7 bases between them. CDR1 and CDR2 from the germline V gene are SGHNT and YENEEA. This CDR3 has 13 residues. DNA for the CDR3: TGTGCCAGCAGCTTAGTTCGGGGCAATGAGCAGTTCTTC. This codes for CASSLVRGNEQFF.

This chain uses TRBV6-5 with TRBJ2-1, with TRBD1 identical over 7 bases. This CDR3 is 12 amino acids long. Germline CDR1 MNHEY, CDR2 SVGAGI. The junction had 8 bases not matched to a gene; V was cut back by 5 bases and J by 13 bases. CDR3 sequence (DNA): TGTGCCAGCAGTCCTTCGACAGGGAAACAGTTCTTC. Translation gives CASSPSTGKQFF.

V usage is TRBV28 and J usage is TRBJ2-3; TRBD2 aligns across 14 bases. The V gene end was trimmed by 5 bases and the J gene end by 0 bases; junction bases not matched to a gene: 7. CDR1 is MDHEN, CDR2 SYDVKM, per germline. The CDR3 length is 18 residues. The DNA for the CDR3 is TGTGCCAGCAGTCCTGGACTAGCGGGGGGCACTAGCACAGATACGCAGTATTTT. Translated: CASSPGLAGGTSTDTQYF.

The chain employs TRBV5-6 and TRBJ1-5; D gene uncertain. Trimming left V 0 bases short and J 3 bases short, with 4 bases between. CDR3 length: 13 amino acids. The V gene's germline CDR1 is SGHDT and CDR2 YYEEEE. The CDR3, as DNA: TGTGCCAGCAGCTTGGCCCTCAATCAGCCCCAGCATTTT. Residues: CASSLALNQPQHF.

The chain is built from TRBV29-1 and TRBJ2-3; TRBD2 is a possible D gene (5 bases). Germline lookup yields CDR1 SQVTM and CDR2 ANQGSEA. The CDR3 covers 15 residues. The germline V and J ends were trimmed by 4 bases and 4 bases, with 18 bases remaining between them. The CDR3 loop is CSVADFLASPDTQYF. For the CDR3, the DNA is TGCAGCGTTGCAGACTTCCTAGCTAGCCCAGATACGCAGTATTTT.

The chain joins TRBV9 to TRBJ1-1; 10 nucleotides line up with TRBD1. The CDR3 runs 14 residues. V shed 3 bases, J shed 9 bases, and the junction held 8 bases outside the gene matches. Germline lookup yields CDR1 SGDLS and CDR2 YYNGEE. The CDR3 DNA sequence: TGTGCCAGCAGCGAGGGGGGGGACAGGGGACAAGCTTTCTTT. Translated: CASSEGGDRGQAFF.

The chain has TRBV27 and TRBJ1-5; TRBD1 matches 7 bases. CDR1 and CDR2 from the germline V gene are MNHEY and SMNVEV (reference sequence). V was pared by 6 bases and J by 1 base, with 12 bases of the junction left unmatched. CDR3 length: 17 residues. Written as DNA, the CDR3 is TGTGCCAGCAGCCCGACAGGGTCGAGAACGAGCAATCAGCCCCAGCATTTT. This sequence encodes CASSPTGSRTSNQPQHF.

Comment on this clone: One end of the junction does not line up with germline, which may come from a read error. The genes are TRBV6-1 and TRBJ1-5, with D hard to call. From germline, CDR1 is MNHNS and CDR2 SASEGT. The CDR3 loop spans 11 amino acids. The CDR3: CASSDIQPQHF. In DNA form, the CDR3 reads TGTGCCAGTAGTGATATTCAGCCCCAGCATTTT.

The chain employs TRBV6-5 and TRBJ2-7; 9 bases are shared with TRBD2. This CDR3 comprises 15 residues. Per germline, CDR1 MNHEY and CDR2 SVGAGI. The J segment lost 2 bases and the V segment lost 6 bases, leaving 8 bases of the junction unmatched. CDR3 sequence reads: CASSPGAGGAYEQYF. CDR3 DNA: TGTGCCAGCAGCCCGGGGGCGGGGGGGGCCTACGAGCAGTACTTC.

This rearrangement joins TRBV25-1 to TRBJ1-3; D not resolved. Germline lookup yields CDR1 MGHDK and CDR2 SYGVNS. The CDR3 runs 15 residues. The V and J ends lost 4 bases and 0 bases respectively, with 10 bases between them. The CDR3 DNA sequence: TGTGCCAGCAGTGCGATTGGAGACTCTGGAAACACCATATATTTT. Translated, it gives CASSAIGDSGNTIYF. The whole variable domain, remainder taken from reference TRBV25-1 and TRBJ1-3, is EADIYQTPRYLVIGTGKKITLECSQTMGHDKMYWYQQDPGMELHLIHYSYGVNSTEKGDLSSESTVSRIRTEHFPLTLESARPSHTSQYLCASSAIGDSGNTIYFGEGSWLTVV.

The chain has TRBV27 and TRBJ1-5, with 11 bases matching TRBD1. Trimming took 1 base from V and 5 from J; bases not matched to a gene: 4. The CDR3 covers 16 residues. Looked up from germline, CDR1 is MNHEY and CDR2 is SMNVEV (reference sequence). CDR3 amino acids: CASSLFRTGGDQPQHF. The CDR3 DNA reads as TGTGCCAGCAGTTTATTTCGGACAGGGGGCGATCAGCCCCAGCATTTT.

This chain uses TRBV6-1 with TRBJ2-3; D is unclear. The V end lost 3 bases, the J end lost 4 bases, and 8 bases lay between the germline ends. CDR3 length equals 13 residues. Germline loops: CDR1 MNHNS, CDR2 SASEGT. In nucleotides, the CDR3 is TGTGCCAGCAGTGACGAACGCGCAGATACGCAGTATTTT. This translates into CASSDERADTQYF.

The genes are TRBV6-5 and TRBJ1-5; TRBD1 aligns across 9 bases. The CDR3 is made up of 14 amino acids. The V gene end was trimmed by 7 bases and the J gene end by 7 bases; junction bases not matched to a gene: 8. CDR1 is MNHEY and CDR2 is SVGAGI in the germline V gene. DNA of the CDR3: TGTGCCAGCACCCCATCGACAGGGGGGCAGCCCCAGCATTTT. This gives the protein CASTPSTGGQPQHF.

In this sample, this clone turned up once. This rearrangement joins TRBV19 to TRBJ1-4; 7 nucleotides line up with TRBD1. Trimming took 5 bases from V and 5 from J; bases not matched to a gene: 5. This CDR3 region has 14 residues. Germline V gene data show CDR1 as LNHDA and CDR2 as SQIVND (reference sequence). For the CDR3, the DNA is TGTGCCAGTAGTCCGACAGGGTGGAATGAAAAACTGTTTTTT. The encoded protein is CASSPTGWNEKLFF.

J is TRBJ1-4 and V is TRBV19; D remains ambiguous. V was trimmed by 10 bases and J by 1 base, leaving 16 bases between them. The CDR3 totals 15 residues. Germline V gives CDR1 LNHDA, CDR2 SQIVND (reference sequence). The CDR3 bases are TGTGCCACCCGGCGCAGGCGGGAAACTAATGAAAAACTGTTTTTT. It is translated as CATRRRRETNEKLFF.

This clone appeared a few times. This chain joins TRBV7-9 and TRBJ2-7, with D unclear. This CDR3 contains 12 residues. The germline CDR1 and CDR2 sequences are SEHNR and FQNEAQ (reference sequence). Trimming left V 1 base short and J 6 bases short, with 7 bases between. In DNA form, the CDR3 reads TGTGCCAGCAGCTTAGTTGCGTTCGAGCAGTACTTC. Translation gives CASSLVAFEQYF.

This clone was counted only a few times. The J gene is TRBJ2-7, the V gene TRBV5-8, with unresolved D. The CDR3 consists of 13 residues. Trimming pared 3 bases from V and 9 bases from J, leaving 16 bases between. The germline CDR1 and CDR2 sequences are SGHTS and YDEGEE. CDR3 sequence: CASSSRVIGGQYF. The CDR3 DNA is TGTGCCAGCAGCTCCCGGGTTATCGGCGGGCAGTACTTC.

The chain carries TRBV19 and TRBJ1-3; D is unclear. V shed 3 bases and J shed 0 bases, with 6 bases lying between them. Germline loops: CDR1 LNHDA, CDR2 SQIVND (reference sequence). This CDR3 region has 14 residues. The CDR3 loop reads CASSIDFSGNTIYF. The CDR3 nucleotides read TGTGCCAGTAGTATTGACTTCTCTGGAAACACCATATATTTT.

The chain is built from TRBV27 and TRBJ1-4; a weak D match, TRBD1 (5 bases). The length of the CDR3 is 19 residues. Trimming cost V 0 bases and J 0 bases, with 17 bases left between them. CDR1 and CDR2 (germline): MNHEY, SMNVEV (reference sequence). Written as DNA, the CDR3 is TGTGCCAGCAGTTTATCGTGGGGGACTCTGGTAGCAACTAATGAAAAACTGTTTTTT. Encoded protein: CASSLSWGTLVATNEKLFF.

The CDR3 loop is CASSKGGGTEAFF. The CDR3 DNA is TGCGCCAGCAGCAAAGGAGGGGGCACTGAAGCTTTCTTT. The J gene is TRBJ1-1, the V gene TRBV4-1; D perhaps matches TRBD1 (6 bases). CDR1 and CDR2 from the germline V gene are MGHRA and YSYEKL. V was clipped by 5 bases and J by 4 bases, with 11 bases between them. The CDR3 is 13 residues long.

The rearrangement links TRBV6-1 to TRBJ2-3; 10 positions match TRBD2. V trimming: 4 bases; J trimming: 2 bases; junction bases outside the gene matches: 6. The CDR3 consists of 16 residues. The germline CDR1 and CDR2 sequences are MNHNS and SASEGT. The CDR3 DNA reads as TGTGCCAGCAGTGTGTCTAGCGGGAGTCCCACAGATACGCAGTATTTT. This codes for CASSVSSGSPTDTQYF.

The V and J genes are TRBV18 and TRBJ1-4; D is perhaps TRBD1 (6 bases). Germline CDR1 is KGHSH and CDR2 is LQKENI. CDR3 size: 15 residues. V shed 1 base and J shed 5 bases, with 11 bases lying between them. The CDR3 reads CASSPRTAGNEKLFF. For the CDR3, the DNA is TGTGCCAGCTCACCACGGACAGCCGGGAATGAAAAACTGTTTTTT.

The rearrangement uses TRBV6-1 and TRBJ2-2; the match to TRBD1 covers 10 bases. The CDR3 consists of 13 residues. The V gene end was trimmed by 8 bases and the J gene end by 6 bases; junction bases not matched to a gene: 3. The germline CDR1 and CDR2 sequences are MNHNS and SASEGT. The chain's CDR3 is CASRTGGSGELFF. The CDR3 DNA follows: TGTGCCAGCCGGACAGGGGGGTCCGGGGAGCTGTTTTTT.

The chain couples TRBV30 to TRBJ1-4; D remains unclear. V lost 0 bases to trimming and J lost 3 bases, with 8 bases between them. The CDR3 is 14 residues long. Germline assignment: CDR1 GTSNPN and CDR2 SVGIG (reference sequence). CDR3 sequence (DNA): TGTGCCTGGAGTGTACGGGTGGCTAATGAAAAACTGTTTTTT. Translation gives CAWSVRVANEKLFF.

This chain links TRBV10-3 with TRBJ1-2; possibly TRBD1 for D (6 bases). The V and J ends lost 3 bases and 4 bases respectively, with 15 bases between them. Per germline, CDR1 ENHRY and CDR2 SYGVKD. The CDR3 runs to 15 residues. The CDR3 DNA follows: TGTGCCATCAGTGAATCGGGGGGCGAGGGCTATGGCTACACCTTC. It encodes CAISESGGEGYGYTF.

The chain couples TRBV9 to TRBJ2-7; TRBD1 aligns across 8 bases. The V and J ends lost 4 bases and 8 bases, in that order; junction bases with no gene match: 5. The CDR3 loop spans 12 amino acids. From germline, CDR1 is SGDLS and CDR2 YYNGEE. CDR3: CASSTDRDKQYF. The DNA for the CDR3 is TGTGCCAGCAGCACGGACAGGGATAAGCAGTACTTC.

V usage is TRBV29-1 and J usage is TRBJ2-3; 13 bases align to TRBD2. This CDR3 is 17 amino acids long. Looked up from germline, CDR1 is SQVTM and CDR2 is ANQGSEA. V was clipped by 0 bases and J by 6 bases; unmatched bases: 9. CDR3 residues: CSVEDPGLAGVYDTQYF. In DNA form, the CDR3 reads TGCAGCGTTGAAGATCCCGGACTAGCGGGAGTTTATGATACGCAGTATTTT.

The chain has TRBV2 and TRBJ1-1; D may be TRBD1 (5 bases). The CDR3 runs to 14 residues. The V gene's germline CDR1 is SNHLY and CDR2 FYNNEI. Between the trimmed V and J ends, which lost 7 bases and 5 bases, there was a span of 17 bases. The CDR3 nucleotides read TGTGCCAGCATAGGACACTCACTCGGGACTGAAGCTTTCTTT. Protein: CASIGHSLGTEAFF.